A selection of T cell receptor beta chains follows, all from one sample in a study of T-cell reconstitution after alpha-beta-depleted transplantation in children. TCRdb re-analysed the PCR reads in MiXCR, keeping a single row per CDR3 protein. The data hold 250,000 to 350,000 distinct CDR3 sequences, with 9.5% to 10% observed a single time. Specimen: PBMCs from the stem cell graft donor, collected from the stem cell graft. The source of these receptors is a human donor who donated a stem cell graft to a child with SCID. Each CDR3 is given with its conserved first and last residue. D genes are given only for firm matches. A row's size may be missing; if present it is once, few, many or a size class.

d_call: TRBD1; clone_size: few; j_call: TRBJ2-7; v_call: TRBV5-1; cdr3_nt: TGCGCCAGCAGACTCCGGGACAGATTCTACGAGCAGTACTTC; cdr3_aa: CASRLRDRFYEQYF
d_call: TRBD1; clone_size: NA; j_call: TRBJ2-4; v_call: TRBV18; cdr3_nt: TGTGCCAGCTCAACGGAGACAGGGCTTGAATACTTC; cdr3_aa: CASSTETGLEYF
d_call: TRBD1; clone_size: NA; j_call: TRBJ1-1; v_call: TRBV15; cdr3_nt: TGTGCCACCAGCAGAACCATTGGTGGGACAGGGTACACTGAAGCTTTCTTT; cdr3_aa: CATSRTIGGTGYTEAFF
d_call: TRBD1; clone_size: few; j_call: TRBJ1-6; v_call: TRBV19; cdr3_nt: TGTGCCAGTAGTCCCCGGACAGGGGGAGATTCACCCCTCCACTTT; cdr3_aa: CASSPRTGGDSPLHF
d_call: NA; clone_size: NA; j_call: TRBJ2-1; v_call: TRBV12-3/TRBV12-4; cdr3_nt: TGTGCCAACGGAGGCTGGGGTCCCAGCTCCTACAATGAGCAGTTCTTC; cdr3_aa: CANGGWGPSSYNEQFF
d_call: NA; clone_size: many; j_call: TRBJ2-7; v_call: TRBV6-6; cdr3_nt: TGTGCCAGCAGCGAGAGTATATCCTACGAGCAGTACTTC; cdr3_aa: CASSESISYEQYF
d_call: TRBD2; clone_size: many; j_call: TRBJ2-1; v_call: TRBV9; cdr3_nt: TGTGCCAGCAGCCCCCGACTAGCCCGCAATGAGCAGTTCTTC; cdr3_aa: CASSPRLARNEQFF
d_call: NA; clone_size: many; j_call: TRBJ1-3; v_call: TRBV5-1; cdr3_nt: TGCGCCAGCAGCTTGTCCCAAAGTACTGGAAACACCATATATTTT; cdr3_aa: CASSLSQSTGNTIYF
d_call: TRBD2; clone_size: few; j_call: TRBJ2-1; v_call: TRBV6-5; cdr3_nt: TGTGCCAGCGTTAGCGGGGGGGACAATGAGCAGTTCTTC; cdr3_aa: CASVSGGDNEQFF
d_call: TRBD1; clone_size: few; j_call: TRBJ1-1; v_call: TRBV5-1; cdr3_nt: TGCGCCAGCAGCTGGACAGGGGGTGCCCTTGAAGCTTTCTTT; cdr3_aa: CASSWTGGALEAFF
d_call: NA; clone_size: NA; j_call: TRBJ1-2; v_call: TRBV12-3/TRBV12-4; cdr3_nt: TGTGCCAGCAGTTTAGCATACAGGGACTGGGTTGGCTACACCTTC; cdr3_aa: CASSLAYRDWVGYTF
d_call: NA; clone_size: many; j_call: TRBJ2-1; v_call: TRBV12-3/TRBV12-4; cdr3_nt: TGTGCCAGCAGTAAGCAGGGAGGCAATGAGCAGTTCTTC; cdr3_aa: CASSKQGGNEQFF
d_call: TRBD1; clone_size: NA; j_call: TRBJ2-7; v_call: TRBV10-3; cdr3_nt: TGTGCCGTCCAGGGTGGGGACAGGGTCACGAAACACGAGCAGTACTTC; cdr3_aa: CAVQGGDRVTKHEQYF
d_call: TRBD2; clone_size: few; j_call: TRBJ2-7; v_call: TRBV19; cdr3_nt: TGTGCCAGTAGTATTAGGACTAGCGGCTACGAGCAGTACTTC; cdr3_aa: CASSIRTSGYEQYF
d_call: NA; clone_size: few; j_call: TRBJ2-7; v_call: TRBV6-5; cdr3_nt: TGTGCCAGCAGTTCTTACGGGGGCAGCACCTACGAGCAGTACTTC; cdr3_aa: CASSSYGGSTYEQYF
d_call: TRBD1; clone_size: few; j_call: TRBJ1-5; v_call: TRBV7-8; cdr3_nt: TGTGCCAGCAGCTCGCCGGACAGGAAAGTGGGGAGCAATCAGCCCCAGCATTTT; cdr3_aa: CASSSPDRKVGSNQPQHF
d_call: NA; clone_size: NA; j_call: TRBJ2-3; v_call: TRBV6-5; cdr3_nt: TGTGCCAGCAGTTACGGCGCGAGTGGAGATACGCAGTATTTT; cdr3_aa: CASSYGASGDTQYF
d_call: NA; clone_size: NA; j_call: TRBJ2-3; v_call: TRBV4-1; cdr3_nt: TGCGCCAGCAGCCAACTCGATTTCACAGATACGCAGTATTTT; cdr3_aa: CASSQLDFTDTQYF
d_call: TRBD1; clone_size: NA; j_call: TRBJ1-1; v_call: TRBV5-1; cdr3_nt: TGCGCCAGCAGCTTGGAAGGACAGGGGGCGCGGAACACTGAAGCTTTCTTT; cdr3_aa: CASSLEGQGARNTEAFF
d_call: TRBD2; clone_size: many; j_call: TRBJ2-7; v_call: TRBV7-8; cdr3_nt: TGTGCCAGCAGCCAGACTAGCGGAGCTACCTACGAGCAGTACTTC; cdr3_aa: CASSQTSGATYEQYF
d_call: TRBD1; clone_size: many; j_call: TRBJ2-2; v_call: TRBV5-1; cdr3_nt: TGCGCCAGCAGCCCTGGACAGGGGGCGTCTATAGCCGGGGAGCTGTTTTTT; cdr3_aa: CASSPGQGASIAGELFF
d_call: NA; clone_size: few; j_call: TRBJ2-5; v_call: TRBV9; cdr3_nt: TGTGCCAGCAGCGTAGGTCCCGGATACGAGACCCAGTACTTC; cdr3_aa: CASSVGPGYETQYF
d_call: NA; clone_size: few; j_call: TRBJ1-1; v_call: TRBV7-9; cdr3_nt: TGTGCCAGCAGCTTAGAATGGGGCACGAACACTGAAGCTTTCTTT; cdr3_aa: CASSLEWGTNTEAFF
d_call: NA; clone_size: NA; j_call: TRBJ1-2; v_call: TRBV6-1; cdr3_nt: TGTGCCAGCAGCGACCCGGGGCAGCGGGGAGGCGGCTACACCTTC; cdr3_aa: CASSDPGQRGGGYTF
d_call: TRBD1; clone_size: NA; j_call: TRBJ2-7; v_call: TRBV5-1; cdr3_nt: TGCGCCAGCAGCCCACGGACAGGGGGAAGCTCCTACGAGCAGTACTTC; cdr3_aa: CASSPRTGGSSYEQYF
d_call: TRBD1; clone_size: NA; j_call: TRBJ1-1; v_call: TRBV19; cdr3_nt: TGTGCCAGTAGTACACTCCCGGGACAGTTGAACACTGAAGCTTTCTTT; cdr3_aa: CASSTLPGQLNTEAFF
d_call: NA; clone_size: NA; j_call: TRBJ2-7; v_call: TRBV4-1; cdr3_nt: TGCGCCAGCAGCCAAGATAGTAGGGTACCCGGATACGAGCAGTACTTC; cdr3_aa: CASSQDSRVPGYEQYF
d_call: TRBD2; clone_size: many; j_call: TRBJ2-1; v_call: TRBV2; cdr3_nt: TGTGCCAGCAGTGTAAGACTAGCGGGGGGGAATGAGCAGTTCTTC; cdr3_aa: CASSVRLAGGNEQFF
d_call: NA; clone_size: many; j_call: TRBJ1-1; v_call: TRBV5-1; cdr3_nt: TGCGCCAGCAGATACGGATTGAACACTGAAGCTTTCTTT; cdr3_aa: CASRYGLNTEAFF
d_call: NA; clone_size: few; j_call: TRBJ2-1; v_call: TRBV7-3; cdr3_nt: TGTGCCAGCAGCTTAACGAAGGGGAATGAGCAGTTCTTC; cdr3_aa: CASSLTKGNEQFF
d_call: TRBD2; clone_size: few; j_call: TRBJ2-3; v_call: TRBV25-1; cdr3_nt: TGTGCCAGCAGTGCTAGCGGGGGGACGTCAGATACGCAGTATTTT; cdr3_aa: CASSASGGTSDTQYF
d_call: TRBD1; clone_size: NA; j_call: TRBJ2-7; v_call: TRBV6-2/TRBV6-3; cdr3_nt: TGTGCCACCCCGGGACAGGACACCTACGAGCAGTACTTC; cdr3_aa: CATPGQDTYEQYF
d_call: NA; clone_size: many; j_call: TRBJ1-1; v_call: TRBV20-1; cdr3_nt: TGCAGTGTTACATCCCCCTTAGGGGTGTCTGAAGCTTTCTTT; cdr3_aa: CSVTSPLGVSEAFF
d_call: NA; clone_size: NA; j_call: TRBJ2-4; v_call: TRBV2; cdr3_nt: TGTGCCAGCAGTGGAAGGGGACTTGAGGGAAACATTCAGTACTTC; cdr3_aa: CASSGRGLEGNIQYF
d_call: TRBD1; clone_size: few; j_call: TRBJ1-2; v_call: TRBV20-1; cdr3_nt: TGCAGTGCTAGTTCAGGGGGTGGCTACACCTTC; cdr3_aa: CSASSGGGYTF
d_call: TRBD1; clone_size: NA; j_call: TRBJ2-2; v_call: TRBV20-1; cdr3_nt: TGCAGTGCTAGAGATGGGCACAGGGGTAGAGACACCGGGGAGCTGTTTTTT; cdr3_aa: CSARDGHRGRDTGELFF
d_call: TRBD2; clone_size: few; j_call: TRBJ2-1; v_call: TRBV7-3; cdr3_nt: TGTGCCAGCAGCTTAGGGGTTAGCGGGGGGTCAATGGGTGAGCAGTTCTTC; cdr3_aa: CASSLGVSGGSMGEQFF
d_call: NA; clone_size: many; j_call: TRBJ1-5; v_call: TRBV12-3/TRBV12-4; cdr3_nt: TGTGCCAGCAGTTTTTCGGATCAGCCCCAGCATTTT; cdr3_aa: CASSFSDQPQHF
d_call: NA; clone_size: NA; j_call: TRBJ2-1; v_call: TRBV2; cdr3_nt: TGTGCCAGCATGGGGGGGGGGCTCACGTTCTTC; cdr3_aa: CASMGGGLTFF
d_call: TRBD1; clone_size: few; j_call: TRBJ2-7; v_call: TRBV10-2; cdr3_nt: TGCGCCAGCAGTAGGGACAGTTACGGTCAGTACTTC; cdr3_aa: CASSRDSYGQYF
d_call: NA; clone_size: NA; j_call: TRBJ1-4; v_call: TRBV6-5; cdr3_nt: TGTGCCAGCAGTTACGGGGAAAAACTGTTTTTT; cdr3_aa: CASSYGEKLFF
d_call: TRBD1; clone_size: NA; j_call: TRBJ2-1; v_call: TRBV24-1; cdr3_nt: TGTGCCACCAGTGAGGGGACAGGGGGCACCTACAATGAGCAGTTCTTC; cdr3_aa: CATSEGTGGTYNEQFF
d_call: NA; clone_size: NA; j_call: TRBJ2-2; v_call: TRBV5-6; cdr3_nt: TGTGTCAGCAGCTTTTTGTCCGGGGAGCTGTTTTTT; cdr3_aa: CVSSFLSGELFF
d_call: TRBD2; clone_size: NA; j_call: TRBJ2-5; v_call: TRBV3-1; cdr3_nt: TGTGCCAGCAGCCAACAGGGACTATGCCTAGGAGAGACCCAGTACTTC; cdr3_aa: CASSQQGLCLGETQYF
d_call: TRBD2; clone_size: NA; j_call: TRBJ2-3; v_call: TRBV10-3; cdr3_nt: TGTGCCATCAGTGAGTCTCCTAGCGGGGGGGGCACAGATACGCAGTATTTT; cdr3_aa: CAISESPSGGGTDTQYF
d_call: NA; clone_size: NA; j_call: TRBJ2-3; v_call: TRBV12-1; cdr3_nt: TGTGCCAGCAGCCGCCCCGGACTAGCGGGGGGCGACACAGATACGCAGTATTTT; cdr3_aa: CASSRPGLAGGDTDTQYF
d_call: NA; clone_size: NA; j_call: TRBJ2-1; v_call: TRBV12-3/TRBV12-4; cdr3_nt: TGTGCCAGCAGTTTAGTCCTTGGGGATGAGCAGTTCTTC; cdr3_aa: CASSLVLGDEQFF
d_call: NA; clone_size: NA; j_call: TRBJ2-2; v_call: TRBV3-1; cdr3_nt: TGTGCCAGCAGCCAAGCAGGGATTTCCGGGGAGCTGTTTTTT; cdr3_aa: CASSQAGISGELFF
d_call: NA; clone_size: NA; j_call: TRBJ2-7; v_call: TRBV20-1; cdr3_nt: TGCAGTGCTAGAGGCACAGGTGCCGCCTACGAGCAGTACTTC; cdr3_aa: CSARGTGAAYEQYF
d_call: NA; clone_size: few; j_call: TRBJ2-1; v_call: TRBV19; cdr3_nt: TGTGCCAGTAGTATAGGTCCAAGTACCTACAATGAGCAGTTCTTC; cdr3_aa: CASSIGPSTYNEQFF
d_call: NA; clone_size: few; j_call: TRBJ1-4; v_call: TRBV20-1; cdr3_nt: TGCAGTGCTAGAGGAGGGACGACCCCGAATGAAAAACTGTTTTTT; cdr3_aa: CSARGGTTPNEKLFF
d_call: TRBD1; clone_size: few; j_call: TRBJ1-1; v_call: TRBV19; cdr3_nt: TGTGCCAGTAGTGACGGACAGGGGCGGACTTTT; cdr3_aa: CASSDGQGRTF
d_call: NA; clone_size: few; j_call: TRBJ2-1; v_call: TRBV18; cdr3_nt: TGTGCCAGCTCACCCCTATCCGGGGACTCCTACAATGAGCAGTTCTTC; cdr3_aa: CASSPLSGDSYNEQFF
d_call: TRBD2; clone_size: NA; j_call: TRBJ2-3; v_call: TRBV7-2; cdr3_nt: TGTGCCAGCTACTCTGGGGCGGGGGTTCCCCCGGCGCAGTATTTT; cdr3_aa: CASYSGAGVPPAQYF